The rows below give T cell receptor beta chains drawn from one sample of a study of cytomegalovirus exposure and HLA in healthy donors. The table came from immunoSEQ multiplex PCR; TCRdb's copy has only in-frame clones and leaves some out. In the table there are around 160,000 clones, about 80% of which are singletons. Sequenced sample: PBMCs. These receptors came from a man aged 35-49 years in good health and CMV-seropositive. Each CDR3 is given with its conserved first and last residue. A D gene is named only where the DNA matches it firmly. Expanded clones are given a class, and other clones once, few, many or no size at all.

TRBV9	12	TRBJ1-3	NA	NA	CASGGAGNTIYF	TGTGCCAGCGGAGGGGCTGGAAACACCATATATTTT
TRBV4-2	17	TRBJ2-5	TRBD2	once	CASSQGGASGDQETQYF	TGTGCCAGCAGCCAAGGGGGGGCTAGCGGGGACCAAGAGACCCAGTACTTC
TRBV10-3	18	TRBJ2-6	NA	once	CAISAKDSARDGANVLTF	TGTGCCATCAGTGCTAAGGACAGTGCGAGGGATGGGGCCAACGTCCTGACTTTC
TRBV27	16	TRBJ2-3	NA	once	CASSYTGNRWTDTQYF	TGTGCCAGCAGTTATACAGGGAATAGGTGGACAGATACGCAGTATTTT
TRBV7-6	15	TRBJ2-7	NA	once	CASSLGAGPSYEQYF	TGTGCCAGCAGCTTAGGGGCAGGGCCCTCCTACGAGCAGTACTTC
TRBV6-1	15	TRBJ1-2	NA	NA	CASSEVQGIGYGYTF	TGTGCCAGCAGTGAAGTACAGGGTATCGGGTATGGCTACACCTTC
TRBV5-1	16	TRBJ1-3	TRBD1	NA	CASSHTLQGAGNTIYF	TGCGCCAGCAGCCACACTCTACAGGGGGCTGGAAACACCATATATTTT
TRBV6-5	12	TRBJ2-3	NA	NA	CASRQDADTQYF	TGTGCCAGCAGACAGGACGCAGATACGCAGTATTTT
TRBV6-1	14	TRBJ1-2	NA	NA	CASREDRVNYGYTF	TGTGCCAGCAGGGAGGACAGAGTTAACTATGGCTACACCTTC
TRBV18	16	TRBJ1-2	NA	NA	CASSPVGDNPNYGYTF	TGTGCCAGCTCACCAGTGGGTGACAATCCCAACTATGGCTACACCTTC
TRBV5-6	11	TRBJ1-2	TRBD1	NA	CASSNRGGYTF	TGTGCCAGCAGCAACAGGGGGGGCTACACCTTC
TRBV10-3	14	TRBJ2-2	NA	NA	CATARGVNTGELFF	TGTGCCACCGCCAGGGGAGTTAACACCGGGGAGCTGTTTTTT
TRBV19	17	TRBJ2-6	NA	NA	CASRRGAGGTGANVLTF	TGTGCCAGTAGGAGAGGGGCAGGCGGGACTGGGGCCAACGTCCTGACTTTC
TRBV2	16	TRBJ2-3	TRBD2	NA	CASRNPLAGFTDTQYF	TGTGCCAGCAGGAACCCACTAGCGGGATTCACAGATACGCAGTATTTT
TRBV19	14	TRBJ2-2	TRBD2	once	CASSSASGRGELFF	TGTGCCAGTAGTAGCGCTAGCGGGCGGGGGGAGCTGTTTTTT
TRBV6-6	14	TRBJ1-1	NA	once	CASRGAGQDTEAFF	TGTGCCAGCAGAGGCGCGGGGCAAGACACTGAAGCTTTCTTT
TRBV14	15	TRBJ1-2	TRBD1	NA	CASSQGGGAAYGYTF	TGTGCCAGCAGCCAAGGAGGGGGCGCGGCTTATGGCTACACCTTC
TRBV30	15	TRBJ2-6	TRBD1	once	CAWGTGVAGANGLTF	TGTGCCTGGGGGACAGGGGTTGCTGGGGCCAACGGCCTGACTTTC
TRBV9	22	TRBJ2-6	TRBD2	NA	CASSRKGVGLLGGPSGANVLTF	TGTGCCAGCAGCCGCAAAGGGGTCGGTTTGTTGGGAGGGCCCTCTGGGGCCAACGTCCTGACTTTC
TRBV2	13	TRBJ2-3	TRBD2	NA	CAGSGLDTDTQYF	TGTGCCGGTTCGGGACTAGACACAGATACGCAGTATTTT
TRBV27	13	TRBJ1-6	NA	NA	CASSLGGRSPLHF	TGTGCCAGCAGTTTGGGGGGGAGGTCACCCCTCCACTTT
TRBV29-1	11	TRBJ2-5	TRBD2	NA	CSAGGGETQYF	TGCAGCGCTGGGGGAGGGGAGACCCAGTACTTC
TRBV7-3	17	TRBJ2-3	TRBD2	NA	CASSVTSGSRGTDTQYF	TGTGCCAGCAGCGTTACTAGCGGGAGTCGAGGCACAGATACGCAGTATTTT
TRBV5-1	14	TRBJ2-3	TRBD1	NA	CASSRQGQTDTQYF	TGCGCCAGCAGCCGACAGGGCCAGACAGATACGCAGTATTTT
TRBV19	14	TRBJ1-1	TRBD1	NA	CASSIQGANTEAFF	TGTGCCAGTAGTATACAGGGGGCGAACACTGAAGCTTTCTTT
TRBV7-9	16	TRBJ2-2	NA	NA	CASTKRGGAGTGELFF	TGTGCCAGCACCAAAAGGGGGGGCGCCGGAACCGGGGAGCTGTTTTTT
TRBV6-1	12	TRBJ1-5	NA	NA	CASSPARGPQHF	TGTGCCAGCAGCCCGGCGCGGGGGCCCCAGCATTTT
TRBV4-2	15	TRBJ2-3	TRBD2	many	CASSQLAGGADTQYF	TGTGCCAGCAGCCAACTAGCGGGAGGAGCAGATACGCAGTATTTT
TRBV6-5	15	TRBJ2-4	TRBD2	NA	CASSSLALAKNIQYF	TGTGCCAGCAGTTCACTAGCGTTGGCCAAAAACATTCAGTACTTC